One and the same sample provided the 26 T cell receptor beta chains below, sequenced in a study of blood T cell repertoires in COVID-19. The protocol was immunoSEQ multiplex PCR, while the TCRdb copy is restricted to in-frame clones and leaves out a portion. The data contain around 300,000 clones, around nine tenths of them singletons. Specimen: PBMCs or T cells enriched from blood (not recorded which). These TCRs come from a woman aged 18-29 years who had recovered from COVID-19.

The genes are TRBV30 and TRBJ1-4, with 10 bases identical to TRBD1. CDR3 length: 14 amino acids. The V gene's germline CDR1 is GTSNPN and CDR2 SVGIG (reference sequence). J was trimmed by 6 bases and V by 3 bases; bases with no gene match: 4. DNA for the CDR3: TGTGCCTGGAGCGAAGGGACAGGGGATGAAAAACTGTTTTTT. This translates into CAWSEGTGDEKLFF.

The chain joins TRBV14 to TRBJ1-2; D gene ambiguous. Germline V lookup: CDR1 SGHDN, CDR2 FVKESK. Between the trimmed V and J ends, which lost 0 bases and 3 bases, there was a span of 8 bases. CDR3 length equals 14 residues. The CDR3 region has the DNA TGTGCCAGCAGCCAAGATCACAGCTACTATGGCTACACCTTC. Amino acids: CASSQDHSYYGYTF.

The chain has TRBV7-8 and TRBJ1-5; D is perhaps TRBD1 (5 bases). CDR3 length equals 15 residues. V shed 4 bases and J shed 3 bases, with 13 bases lying between them. Germline V CDR1 and CDR2: SGHVS, FQNEAQ. The CDR3 sequence is CASSSYGGDNQPQHF. In DNA, the CDR3 is TGTGCCAGCAGCTCTTACGGGGGAGACAATCAGCCCCAGCATTTT.

This clone was counted only a few times. The genes are TRBV19 and TRBJ2-7; TRBD2 matches at 11 bases. Trimming removed 4 bases from V and 6 bases from J; junction bases left unmatched: 5. Germline lookup yields CDR1 LNHDA and CDR2 SQIVND (reference sequence). This CDR3 spans 14 amino acids. DNA for the CDR3: TGTGCCAGTAGTACTACTAGCGGGAGAGGCGAGCAGTACTTC. Encoded protein: CASSTTSGRGEQYF.

V is TRBV2 and J is TRBJ2-7; possible D gene TRBD1, 6 bases. The CDR3 totals 15 residues. V lost 5 bases and J lost 4, with 18 bases in between. Germline V gene data show CDR1 as SNHLY and CDR2 as FYNNEI. DNA of the CDR3: TGTGCCAGCAGTTCCACTGGGGGCCCTCTGTACGAGCAGTACTTC. It is translated as CASSSTGGPLYEQYF.

The chain links TRBV28 to TRBJ1-4, with 9 nucleotides matching TRBD1. CDR1 and CDR2 from the germline V gene are MDHEN and SYDVKM. Germline trimming cut 6 bases from V and 8 bases from J; bases unmatched to any gene: 10. The CDR3 contains 15 residues. The CDR3 DNA reads TGTGCCAGCAGACCCGGGACAGGGCTTTTCGAAAAACTGTTTTTT. It specifies CASRPGTGLFEKLFF. The variable domain in full, with the rest retrieved from reference TRBV28 and TRBJ1-4, is DVKVTQSSRYLVKRTGEKVFLECVQDMDHENMFWYRQDPGLGLRLIYFSYDVKMKEKGDIPEGYSVSREKKERFSLILESASTNQTSMYLCASRPGTGLFEKLFFGSGTQLSVL.

This rearrangement joins TRBV19 to TRBJ1-2; tentative D call: TRBD1 (5 bases). Germline CDR1 and CDR2: LNHDA and SQIVND (reference sequence). The V end was cut by 5 bases, the J end by 4 bases, with 14 bases between. CDR3 length: 14 amino acids. The CDR3 region is CASSGPGLSYGYTF. The CDR3 DNA reads TGTGCCAGTAGTGGACCGGGACTCAGCTATGGCTACACCTTC.

The rearrangement links TRBV28 to TRBJ2-7; TRBD2 aligns across 13 bases. This CDR3 is built from 18 residues. Germline assignment: CDR1 MDHEN and CDR2 SYDVKM. Germline trimming cut 6 bases from V and 2 bases from J; bases unmatched to any gene: 13. The CDR3 protein is CASRPPGLAGEGAYEQYF. The CDR3 nucleotides are TGTGCCAGCAGGCCCCCAGGACTAGCGGGAGAGGGGGCCTACGAGCAGTACTTC.

This clone was seen once. V usage is TRBV27 and J usage is TRBJ1-1; 8 positions match TRBD1. Trimming removed 6 bases from V and 5 bases from J; junction bases left unmatched: 5. This CDR3 spans 13 amino acids. CDR1 and CDR2 from the germline V gene are MNHEY and SMNVEV (reference sequence). CDR3 DNA sequence: TGTGCCAGCAGGGTAACAGGGGGAACTGAAGCTTTCTTT. It yields the protein CASRVTGGTEAFF.

This clone was picked up one time. This chain uses TRBV6-5 with TRBJ2-7, with TRBD2 as a possible D gene (6 bases). CDR1 is MNHEY and CDR2 is SVGAGI in the germline V gene. The CDR3 has 15 residues. The ends were cut back, 5 bases at V and 5 bases at J, with 19 bases in the middle. The chain's CDR3 is CASSPTSSLFHEQYF. In DNA form, the CDR3 reads TGTGCCAGCAGTCCTACTAGCAGTCTATTCCACGAGCAGTACTTC.

The J gene is TRBJ1-1, the V gene TRBV24-1; D unclear. Germline values: CDR1 KGHDR, CDR2 SFDVKD. The CDR3 contains 14 residues. V lost 5 bases, J lost 1 base, and 10 bases lay in between. CDR3 amino acids: CATSVLHPNTEAFF. In DNA form, the CDR3 reads TGTGCCACCAGTGTGTTACACCCGAACACTGAAGCTTTCTTT.

The chain couples TRBV5-1 to TRBJ2-5, with D hard to call. Germline V gene lookup returns CDR1 SGHRS and CDR2 YFSETQ. V was shortened by 4 bases and J by 3 bases, with 10 bases between the two germline ends. This CDR3 has 13 amino acids. For the CDR3, the DNA is TGCGCCAGCAGCGAATCGCGTGAAGAGACCCAGTACTTC. This encodes CASSESREETQYF. Full variable domain (missing parts from reference TRBV5-1 and TRBJ2-5): KAGVTQTPRYLIKTRGQQVTLSCSPISGHRSVSWYQQTPGQGLQFLFEYFSETQRNKGNFPGRFSGRQFSNSRSEMNVSTLELGDSALYLCASSESREETQYFGPGTRLLVL.

The rearrangement joins TRBV7-2 to TRBJ2-5; TRBD2 agrees at 9 bases. J gave up 2 bases and V 6 bases, and 7 bases lay outside the gene matches. The CDR3 runs to 15 residues. Germline CDR1 and CDR2: SGHTA and FQGNSA. CDR3 amino acids: CASSFSGSSQETQYF. The CDR3 nucleotides are TGTGCCAGCAGTTTTAGCGGGAGTTCACAAGAGACCCAGTACTTC.

The chain combines TRBV7-2 with TRBJ2-7; TRBD2 agrees at 13 bases. The trim removed 4 bases at V and 3 bases at J, leaving 3 bases unmatched. This CDR3 comprises 15 residues. Germline loops: CDR1 SGHTA, CDR2 FQGNSA. The CDR3 is CASSSRLAGGYEQYF. CDR3 DNA: TGTGCCAGCAGCTCGAGACTAGCGGGAGGCTACGAGCAGTACTTC.

This clone has only one observation. J is TRBJ1-6 and V is TRBV7-2; weak D call: TRBD1 (6 bases). The V end was cut by 3 bases, the J end by 7 bases, with 16 bases between. Germline V gene lookup returns CDR1 SGHTA and CDR2 FQGNSA. CDR3 length equals 16 residues. CDR3 nucleotide sequence: TGTGCCAGCAGCTTCATAGTCGGGCAGGGGAATTCACCCCTCCACTTT. It yields the protein CASSFIVGQGNSPLHF. Full variable domain (outside the CDR3, taken from reference TRBV7-2 and TRBJ1-6): GAGVSQSPSNKVTEKGKDVELRCDPISGHTALYWYRQSLGQGLEFLIYFQGNSAPDKSGLPSDRFSAERTGGSVSTLTIQRTQQEDSAVYLCASSFIVGQGNSPLHFGNGTRLTVT.

J is TRBJ2-1 and V is TRBV27; the match to TRBD2 covers 8 bases. The V gene's germline CDR1 is MNHEY and CDR2 SMNVEV (reference sequence). This CDR3 is built from 17 residues. Trimming took 2 bases from V and 4 from J; bases not matched to a gene: 10. CDR3 nucleotide sequence: TGTGCCAGCAGTTTAGGTCGGGCGGGAGGCTTTTACAATGAGCAGTTCTTC. This gives the protein CASSLGRAGGFYNEQFF.

The chain is built from TRBV6-6 and TRBJ2-1, with 8 nucleotides matching TRBD2. Germline CDR1 reads MNHNY; CDR2 reads SVGAGI (reference sequence). CDR3 size: 15 residues. The ends lost 8 bases at V and 5 bases at J; junction bases unmatched: 11. CDR3 residues: CASQMSGSANNEQFF. Here the CDR3 DNA reads TGTGCCAGCCAAATGAGCGGGAGCGCCAACAATGAGCAGTTCTTC.

This chain joins TRBV3-1 (or the pseudogene TRBV3-2) and TRBJ2-7, with D tentatively TRBD1 (6 bases). Per the germline V gene, CDR1 is LGHDT and CDR2 is YNNKEL (reference sequence). The CDR3 contains 14 residues. The V gene lost 6 bases and the J gene lost 2 bases, with 14 bases spanning the gap. DNA of the CDR3: TGTGCCAGCAGACTCCGGGACAACGCCTACGAGCAGTACTTC. Residues: CASRLRDNAYEQYF.

The chain uses TRBV20-1 and TRBJ2-7; D perhaps matches TRBD2 (5 bases). The CDR3 consists of 17 residues. V was pared by 3 bases and J by 4 bases, with 25 bases between. CDR1 and CDR2 from the germline V gene are DFQATT and SNEGSKA (reference sequence). The CDR3 loop is CSASLDVGVMVSYEQYF. The CDR3 coding sequence is TGCAGTGCTAGTCTCGATGTGGGAGTGATGGTGAGTTACGAGCAGTACTTC.

J is TRBJ2-7 and V is TRBV5-4; no clear D gene. This CDR3 comprises 13 residues. Germline values: CDR1 SGHNT, CDR2 YYREEE (reference sequence). Trimming removed 4 bases from V and 3 bases from J, with 11 bases in between. In DNA form, the CDR3 reads TGTGCCAGCAGCCCCAAGCCTATCTACGAGCAGTACTTC. This encodes CASSPKPIYEQYF.

The J gene is TRBJ2-7, the V gene TRBV5-6; D not certain. Deletions cut 4 bases from V and 5 bases from J, with 10 bases between. The CDR3 sequence is 12 residues long. Germline assignment: CDR1 SGHDT and CDR2 YYEEEE. CDR3 sequence: CASSAGANEQYF. The CDR3, as DNA: TGTGCCAGCAGCGCAGGTGCCAACGAGCAGTACTTC. The full variable domain, its missing parts supplied by reference TRBV5-6 and TRBJ2-7, is DAGVTQSPTHLIKTRGQQVTLRCSPKSGHDTVSWYQQALGQGPQFIFQYYEEEERQRGNFPDRFSGHQFPNYSSELNVNALLLGDSALYLCASSAGANEQYFGPGTRLTVT.

This sequence joins TRBV13 and TRBJ1-1; TRBD1 aligns across 9 bases. J lost 4 bases, V lost 1 base, and 7 bases had no gene match. Germline assignment: CDR1 PRHDT and CDR2 FYEKMQ (reference sequence). This CDR3 comprises 16 residues. CDR3 sequence reads: CASSLAGTGLGTEAFF. As DNA, the CDR3 is TGTGCCAGCAGCTTAGCCGGGACAGGGTTAGGCACTGAAGCTTTCTTT.

The rearrangement joins TRBV7-2 to TRBJ2-3; 9 positions agree with TRBD2. This CDR3 spans 16 amino acids. Germline V gives CDR1 SGHTA, CDR2 FQGNSA. V shed 5 bases, J shed 2 bases, and the junction held 8 bases outside the gene matches. CDR3 sequence: CASSPSGLAVTDTQYF. Here the CDR3 DNA reads TGTGCCAGCAGCCCATCGGGACTAGCAGTCACAGATACGCAGTATTTT. The whole variable domain, remainder taken from reference TRBV7-2 and TRBJ2-3, is GAGVSQSPSNKVTEKGKDVELRCDPISGHTALYWYRQSLGQGLEFLIYFQGNSAPDKSGLPSDRFSAERTGGSVSTLTIQRTQQEDSAVYLCASSPSGLAVTDTQYFGPGTRLTVL.

This rearrangement joins TRBV10-2 to TRBJ1-5, with D maybe TRBD1 (6 bases). Germline V gene lookup returns CDR1 WSHSY and CDR2 SAAADI. V was pared by 6 bases and J by 2 bases, with 14 bases between. This CDR3 is built from 15 residues. The CDR3 here is CASSLDRWGNQPQHF. The CDR3 coding sequence is TGCGCCAGCAGCTTAGACAGGTGGGGCAATCAGCCCCAGCATTTT.

V is TRBV2 and J is TRBJ1-5; D is possibly TRBD1 (5 bases). This CDR3 has 16 amino acids. Trimming pared 2 bases from V and 3 bases from J, leaving 14 bases between. Per germline, CDR1 SNHLY and CDR2 FYNNEI. In DNA, the CDR3 is TGTGCCAGCAGTGAACTGGTAGGGGCATACAATCAGCCCCAGCATTTT. Encoded protein: CASSELVGAYNQPQHF.

The V gene is TRBV28, the J gene TRBJ1-2; 9 bases agree with TRBD1. The CDR3 contains 14 residues. The V segment lost 3 bases and the J segment 8 bases; nucleotides outside the gene matches: 7. The germline CDR1 and CDR2 sequences are MDHEN and SYDVKM. CDR3 bases: TGTGCCAGCAGTTTCTGGGACAGGGATAAAGGCTACACCTTC. It translates to CASSFWDRDKGYTF.